This entry lists 14 T cell receptor beta chains sequenced from one sample in a study of regulatory T cells in long-lasting Graves disease. Regarding time point: newly diagnosed GD, antithyroid drugs for less than 3 months. There was RNA extracted from PBMCs, and the TCR library was made from it. Combining iRepertoire HTBI primers with Arm-PCR of CDR3 regions, the authors built TCR beta libraries. From the multiplex PCR reads, TCRdb called clonotypes with MiXCR, one entry per CDR3 protein. The sample shows 400,000 to 650,000 distinct CDR3 sequences, about 16% of them seen only once. The sample was also reused in another study, on T cells in Graves' hyperthyroidism and ophthalmopathy.

Sequencing used peripheral blood mononuclear cells (PBMCs), obtained at new diagnosis, from a patient treated with antithyroid drugs. These receptors were collected from a middle-aged woman with Graves disease.

This clonotype was recorded many times. This CDR3 is CASSLVGTSGGGVQETQYF. Here the CDR3 DNA reads TGTGCCAGCAGCTTAGTCGGGACTAGCGGGGGTGGGGTCCAAGAGACCCAGTACTTC. The rearrangement links TRBV11-2 to TRBJ2-5, with 14 nucleotides matching TRBD2. Germline V gives CDR1 SGHAT, CDR2 FQNNGV. This CDR3 contains 19 residues. V lost 1 base and J lost 1; bases outside the gene matches: 8. The whole variable domain, filled in from reference TRBV11-2 and TRBJ2-5, reads EAGVAQSPRYKIIEKRQSVAFWCNPISGHATLYWYQQILGQGPKLLIQFQNNGVVDDSQLPKDRFSAERLKGVDSTLKIQPAKLEDSAVYLCASSLVGTSGGGVQETQYFGPGTRLLVL.

In regard to this clonotype: A much larger clone lies a single base off, so this may be a read error. The J gene is TRBJ1-1, the V gene TRBV6-9, with a tentative D call TRBD1 (5 bases). Germline V gene lookup returns CDR1 MNHGY and CDR2 SVAAGI. This CDR3 region has 13 residues. CDR3 residues: CANSYSGGTEAFF. CDR3 in DNA: TGTGCCAACAGTTACTCTGGGGGCACTGAAGCTTTCTTT.

This clonotype has only a few counts. The chain has TRBV19 and TRBJ1-6, with 7 bases lining up with TRBD1. Trimming cost V 4 bases and J 6 bases; bases outside gene matches: 6. Germline values: CDR1 LNHDA, CDR2 SQIVND (reference sequence). The CDR3 consists of 15 residues. The CDR3 nucleotides read TGTGCCAGTAGTACCGGGACAGTCGTTAATTCACCCCTCCACTTT. Protein: CASSTGTVVNSPLHF.

This clonotype was counted at least ten times. The V call is TRBV9, the J call TRBJ1-1; possibly TRBD1 for D (6 bases). V lost 4 bases to trimming and J lost 4 bases, with 17 bases between them. Germline loops: CDR1 SGDLS, CDR2 YYNGEE. This CDR3 has 15 residues. In DNA form, the CDR3 reads TGTGCCAGCAGCTTGGGGGCAGCGACCGTCACTGAAGCTTTCTTT. Its translation is CASSLGAATVTEAFF.

This clonotype was found many times. The rearrangement joins TRBV28 to TRBJ1-1; weak D call: TRBD1 (6 bases). Germline values: CDR1 MDHEN, CDR2 SYDVKM. Trimming took off 6 bases at V and 1 base at J, with 12 bases between the two ends. The CDR3 sequence is 14 residues long. The CDR3 nucleotides read TGTGCCAGCAGGGATCCGGGACAGAACACTGAAGCTTTCTTT. Its translation: CASRDPGQNTEAFF.

This clonotype was counted at least ten times. V and J are TRBV27 and TRBJ2-1, with D possibly called TRBD1 or TRBD2 (5 bases each). The CDR3 loop spans 15 amino acids. Deletions cut 7 bases from V and 3 bases from J, with 16 bases between. Germline V gene sequence: CDR1 MNHEY, CDR2 SMNVEV (reference sequence). As DNA, the CDR3 is TGTGCCAGCACCAAGGGGACGGGAATCTACAATGAGCAGTTCTTC. Protein product: CASTKGTGIYNEQFF.

In this sample, this clonotype turned up many times. The chain has TRBV2 and TRBJ2-6; D may be TRBD1 or TRBD2 (6 bases each). CDR3 size: 15 residues. The V gene lost 8 bases and the J gene lost 0 bases, with 11 bases spanning the gap. Per the germline V gene, CDR1 is SNHLY and CDR2 is FYNNEI. CDR3 protein: CASGGTSSGANVLTF. Written as DNA, the CDR3 is TGTGCCAGCGGCGGGACAAGCTCTGGGGCCAACGTCCTGACTTTC.

Comment on this clonotype: It may be a read error: a sequence one base away is much more abundant. In DNA, the CDR3 is TGCGCCAGCAGCTCGGACAGGGGAGATGGGACTGAAGCTTTCTTT. Amino acids: CASSSDRGDGTEAFF. V and J are TRBV5-1 and TRBJ1-1; 9 bases map to TRBD1. The CDR3 sequence is 15 residues long. CDR1 and CDR2 from the germline V gene are SGHRS and YFSETQ. V shed 3 bases, J shed 5 bases, and the junction held 8 bases outside the gene matches. The variable domain in full, with the rest retrieved from reference TRBV5-1 and TRBJ1-1, is KAGVTQTPRYLIKTRGQQVTLSCSPISGHRSVSWYQQTPGQGLQFLFEYFSETQRNKGNFPGRFSGRQFSNSRSEMNVSTLELGDSALYLCASSSDRGDGTEAFFGQGTRLTVV.

This clonotype was picked up a small number of times. The J gene is TRBJ1-2, the V gene TRBV7-2, with TRBD1 matching 8 bases. CDR3 length equals 16 residues. Germline-derived CDR1 and CDR2 are SGHTA and FQGNSA. V dropped 5 bases and J dropped 0; count of bases not matched to a gene: 8. CDR3 in amino acids: CASSQDRAIANYGYTF. The DNA for the CDR3 is TGTGCCAGCAGCCAGGACAGGGCAATAGCTAACTATGGCTACACCTTC.

Ten or more counts support this clonotype. The CDR3 bases are TGTGCCAGCAGCCAAGGGCTAAACACTGAAGCTTTCTTT. Its protein product is CASSQGLNTEAFF. The genes are TRBV3-1 and TRBJ1-1; D uncertain. CDR1 is LGHDT, CDR2 YNNKEL, per germline (reference sequence). V was shortened by 1 base and J by 2 bases, with 5 bases between the two germline ends. This CDR3 is 13 amino acids long.

V gene TRBV20-1 combines with J gene TRBJ2-1; 9 nucleotides align to TRBD2. Germline V gives CDR1 DFQATT, CDR2 SNEGSKA (reference sequence). The J segment lost 0 bases and the V segment lost 1 base, leaving 13 bases of the junction unmatched. The CDR3 contains 19 residues. The CDR3 DNA follows: TGCAGTGCTAGAGGGGGAGGTGCTAGCGGGACAATCTCCTACAATGAGCAGTTCTTC. Protein: CSARGGGASGTISYNEQFF.

This clonotype was recorded at least ten times. The chain recombines TRBV3-1 with TRBJ2-3, with a weak D call TRBD2 (7 bases). Trimming stripped 5 bases from V and 3 bases from J, with 12 bases between. The CDR3 totals 14 residues. Germline V CDR1 and CDR2: LGHDT, YNNKEL (reference sequence). The CDR3 protein is CASSSGGETDTQYF. The CDR3, as DNA: TGTGCCAGCAGCTCGGGGGGCGAAACAGATACGCAGTATTTT.

Ten or more counts support this clonotype. The chain has TRBV20-1 and TRBJ2-5; 15 nucleotides line up with TRBD2. The length of the CDR3 is 15 residues. Germline CDR1 is DFQATT and CDR2 is SNEGSKA (reference sequence). The V segment lost 5 bases and the J segment 4 bases; nucleotides outside the gene matches: 5. The chain's CDR3 is CSAAGLAGGIETQYF. CDR3 nucleotide sequence: TGCAGTGCTGCTGGACTAGCGGGGGGGATAGAGACCCAGTACTTC.

This clonotype came up a few times. The J gene is TRBJ1-6, the V gene TRBV3-1; TRBD1 is a possible D gene (5 bases). The V end lost 0 bases, the J end lost 7 bases, and 13 bases lay between the germline ends. CDR3 length: 16 residues. Germline V gene sequence: CDR1 LGHDT, CDR2 YNNKEL (reference sequence). The CDR3 DNA follows: TGTGCCAGCAGCCAAGATGTGGGACGTATGAATTCACCCCTCCACTTT. The encoded protein is CASSQDVGRMNSPLHF.